These 9 T cell receptor beta chains share one sample of origin, sequenced in a study of Ad26.COV2.S vaccination and SARS-CoV-2 variants. The treatment denotes: some 20 received Ad26.COV2.S at low or high dose, single or two shots; roughly five received placebo; per-sample allocation not given. Sampling was done on day 63 after the first vaccine or placebo injection. Generated by immunoSEQ multiplex PCR, the TCRdb table keeps only in-frame clones and is missing some. Altogether about 350,000 clones are present, about 88% being singletons, with the ten largest covering roughly 6%. The input for sequencing was peripheral blood, taken in a trial of Ad26.COV2.S vaccine versus placebo. These receptors originate from a person between 18 and 65 years old who received the Ad26.COV2.S COVID-19 vaccine or a placebo.

The chain recombines TRBV6-5 with TRBJ2-7, with D unresolved. The CDR3 runs 13 residues. V lost 6 bases and J lost 2, with 11 bases in between. The germline CDR1 and CDR2 sequences are MNHEY and SVGAGI. The CDR3 DNA sequence: TGTGCCAGCAGAAAGCCGGTTACCTACGAGCAGTACTTC. Encoded protein: CASRKPVTYEQYF.

This chain links TRBV6-5 with TRBJ1-4; weak D call: TRBD1 (6 bases). V shed 7 bases and J shed 8 bases, with 14 bases lying between them. From germline, CDR1 is MNHEY and CDR2 SVGAGI. The CDR3 totals 13 residues. The CDR3 nucleotides are TGTGCCAGCATGGGACATGTAGGAGAAAAACTGTTTTTT. It translates to CASMGHVGEKLFF.

The chain is built from TRBV5-4 and TRBJ1-2, with TRBD1 as a possible D gene (5 bases). The CDR3 totals 15 residues. Germline CDR1 reads SGHNT; CDR2 reads YYREEE (reference sequence). V was pared by 0 bases and J by 2 bases, with 11 bases between. The CDR3 spells CASSLEGRNNYGYTF. The CDR3, as DNA: TGTGCCAGCAGCTTGGAGGGGCGGAACAACTATGGCTACACCTTC. Full variable domain (rest looked up from reference TRBV5-4 and TRBJ1-2): ETGVTQSPTHLIKTRGQQVTLRCSSQSGHNTVSWYQQALGQGPQFIFQYYREEENGRGNFPPRFSGLQFPNYSSELNVNALELDDSALYLCASSLEGRNNYGYTFGSGTRLTVV.

The V gene is TRBV28, the J gene TRBJ2-3; 10 positions match TRBD2. The germline V gene encodes CDR1 MDHEN and CDR2 SYDVKM. V shed 4 bases, J shed 5 bases, and the junction held 6 bases outside the gene matches. The CDR3 loop spans 15 amino acids. CDR3 residues: CASSSGTSVIDTQYF. In DNA, the CDR3 is TGTGCCAGCAGTTCGGGGACTAGCGTTATAGATACGCAGTATTTT.

This clone was seen only a few times. Other DNA sequences in this specimen translate into the identical CDR3. This chain connects TRBV27 to TRBJ1-4; D remains unclear. The ends were cut back, 5 bases at V and 0 bases at J, with 7 bases in the middle. The CDR3 runs 14 residues. Germline CDR1 reads MNHEY; CDR2 reads SMNVEV (reference sequence). CDR3 loop: CASSLVATNEKLFF. For the CDR3, the DNA is TGTGCCAGCAGTCTGGTTGCAACTAATGAAAAACTGTTTTTT.

The chain combines TRBV6-5 with TRBJ2-7, with TRBD2 as a possible D gene (6 bases). V was trimmed by 6 bases and J by 5 bases, leaving 11 bases between them. The germline V gene has CDR1 MNHEY and CDR2 SVGAGI. This CDR3 has 12 residues. The CDR3 DNA sequence: TGTGCCAGCAGCCAGTGGGGGGACGAGCAGTACTTC. Translating gives CASSQWGDEQYF.

The chain joins TRBV12-5 to TRBJ1-5, with 9 bases identical to TRBD1. CDR3 size: 15 residues. Germline assignment: CDR1 LGHNT and CDR2 FRNRAP. The V gene end was trimmed by 4 bases and the J gene end by 3 bases; junction bases not matched to a gene: 4. This CDR3 is CASGSGTGSNQPQHF. The CDR3 coding sequence is TGTGCTAGTGGTTCCGGGACAGGGTCCAATCAGCCCCAGCATTTT.

The rearrangement links TRBV19 to TRBJ2-7, with D perhaps matching TRBD1 (5 bases). In germline, CDR1 is LNHDA, CDR2 SQIVND (reference sequence). The CDR3 totals 20 residues. With 2 bases removed from V and 2 bases from J, the gap between germline ends came to 28 bases. The CDR3 is CASSIRGNGQGYFIAYEQYF. The CDR3 coding sequence is TGTGCCAGTAGTATAAGGGGAAATGGCCAAGGCTATTTTATTGCCTACGAGCAGTACTTC.

The J gene is TRBJ2-1, the V gene TRBV4-2, with D tentatively TRBD2 (5 bases). V dropped 2 bases and J dropped 4 bases, with 15 bases sitting between them. Germline CDR1 is LGHNA and CDR2 is YNFKEQ. This CDR3 comprises 16 residues. The CDR3 spells CASSQTSSGAYNEQFF. For the CDR3, the DNA is TGTGCCAGCAGCCAAACGTCGAGCGGAGCGTACAATGAGCAGTTCTTC.